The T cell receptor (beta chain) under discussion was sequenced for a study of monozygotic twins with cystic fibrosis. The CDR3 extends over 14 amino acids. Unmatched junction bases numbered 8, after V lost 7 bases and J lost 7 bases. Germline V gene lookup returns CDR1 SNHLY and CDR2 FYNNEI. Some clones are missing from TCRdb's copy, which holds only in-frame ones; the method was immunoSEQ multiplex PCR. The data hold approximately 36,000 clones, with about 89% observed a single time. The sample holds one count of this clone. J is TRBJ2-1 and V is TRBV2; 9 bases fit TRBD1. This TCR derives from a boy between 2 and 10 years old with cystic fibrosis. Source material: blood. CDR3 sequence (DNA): TGTGCCAGCAATCCGGGACAGGGCCTTAATGAGCAGTTCTTC. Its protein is CASNPGQGLNEQFF.